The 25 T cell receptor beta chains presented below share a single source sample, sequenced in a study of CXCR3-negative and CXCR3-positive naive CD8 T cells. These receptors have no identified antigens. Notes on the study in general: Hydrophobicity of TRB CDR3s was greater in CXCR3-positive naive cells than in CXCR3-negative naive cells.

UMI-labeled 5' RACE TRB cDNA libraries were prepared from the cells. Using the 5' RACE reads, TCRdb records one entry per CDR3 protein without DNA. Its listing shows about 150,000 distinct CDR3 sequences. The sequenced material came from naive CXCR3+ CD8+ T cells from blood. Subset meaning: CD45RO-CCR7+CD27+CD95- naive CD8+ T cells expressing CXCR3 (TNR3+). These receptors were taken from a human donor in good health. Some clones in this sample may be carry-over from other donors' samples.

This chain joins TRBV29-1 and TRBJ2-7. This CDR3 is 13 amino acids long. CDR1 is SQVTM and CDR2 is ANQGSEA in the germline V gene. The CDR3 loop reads CSVEDLNSYEQYF.

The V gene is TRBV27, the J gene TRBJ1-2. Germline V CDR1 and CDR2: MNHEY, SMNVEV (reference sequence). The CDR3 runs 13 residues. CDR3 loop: CASSSTEVYGYTF.

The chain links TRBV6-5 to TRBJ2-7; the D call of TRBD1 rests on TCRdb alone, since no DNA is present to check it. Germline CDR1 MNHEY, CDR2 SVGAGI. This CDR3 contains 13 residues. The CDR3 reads CASSPNSGPEQYF.

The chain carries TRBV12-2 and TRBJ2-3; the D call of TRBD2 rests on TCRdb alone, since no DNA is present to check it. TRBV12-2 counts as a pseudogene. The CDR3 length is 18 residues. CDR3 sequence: CASRLLSPTRGPTDTQYF.

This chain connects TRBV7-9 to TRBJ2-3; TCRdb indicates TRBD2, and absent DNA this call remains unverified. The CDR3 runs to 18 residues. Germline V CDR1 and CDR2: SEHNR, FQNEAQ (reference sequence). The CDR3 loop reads CASREGLAGGPGTDTQYF. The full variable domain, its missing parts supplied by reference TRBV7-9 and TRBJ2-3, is DTGVSQNPRHKITKRGQNVTFRCDPISEHNRLYWYRQTLGQGPEFLTYFQNEAQLEKSRLLSDRFSAERPKGSFSTLEIQRTEQGDSAMYLCASREGLAGGPGTDTQYFGPGTRLTVL.

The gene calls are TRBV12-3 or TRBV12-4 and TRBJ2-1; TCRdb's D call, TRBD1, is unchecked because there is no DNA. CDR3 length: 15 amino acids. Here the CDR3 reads CASSLTGGIYNEQFF.

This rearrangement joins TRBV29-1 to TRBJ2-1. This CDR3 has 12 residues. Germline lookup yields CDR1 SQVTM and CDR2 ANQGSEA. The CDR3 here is CSVEYHLNEQFF.

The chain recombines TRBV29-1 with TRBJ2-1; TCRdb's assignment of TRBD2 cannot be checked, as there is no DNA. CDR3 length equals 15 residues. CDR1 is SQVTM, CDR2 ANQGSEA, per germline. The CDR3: CSVVGLALSYNEQFF.

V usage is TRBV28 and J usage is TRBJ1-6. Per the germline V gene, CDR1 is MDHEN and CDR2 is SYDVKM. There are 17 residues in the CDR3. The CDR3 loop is CASIEGIIEYRNSPLHF.

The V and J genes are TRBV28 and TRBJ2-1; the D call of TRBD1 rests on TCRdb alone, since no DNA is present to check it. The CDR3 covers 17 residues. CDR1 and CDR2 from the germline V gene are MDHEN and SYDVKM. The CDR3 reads CASSLAPTMSSYNEQFF.

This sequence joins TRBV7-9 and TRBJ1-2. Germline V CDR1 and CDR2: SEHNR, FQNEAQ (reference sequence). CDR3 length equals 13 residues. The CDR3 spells CASSLATTLGYTF.

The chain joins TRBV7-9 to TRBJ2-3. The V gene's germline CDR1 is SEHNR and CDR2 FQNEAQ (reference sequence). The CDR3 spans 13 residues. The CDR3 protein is CASRSPFTDTQYF.

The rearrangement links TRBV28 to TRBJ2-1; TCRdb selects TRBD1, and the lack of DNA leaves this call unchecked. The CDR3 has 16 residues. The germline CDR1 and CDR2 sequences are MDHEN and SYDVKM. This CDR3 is CASSSLSKTGYNEQFF.

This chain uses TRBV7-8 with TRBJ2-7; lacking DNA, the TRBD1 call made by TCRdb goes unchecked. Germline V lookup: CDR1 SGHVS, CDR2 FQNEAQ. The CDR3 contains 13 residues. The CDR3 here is CASSVDRTYEQYF.

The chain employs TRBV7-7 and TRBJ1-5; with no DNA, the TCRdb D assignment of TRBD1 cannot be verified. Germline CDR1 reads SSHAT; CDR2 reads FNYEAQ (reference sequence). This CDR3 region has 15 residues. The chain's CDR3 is CASSPDRTNNQPQHF. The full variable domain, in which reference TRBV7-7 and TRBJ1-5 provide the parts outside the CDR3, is GAGVSQSPRYKVTKRGQDVTLRCDPISSHATLYWYQQALGQGPEFLTYFNYEAQPDKSGLPSDRFSAERPEGSISTLTIQRTEQRDSAMYRCASSPDRTNNQPQHFGDGTRLSIL.

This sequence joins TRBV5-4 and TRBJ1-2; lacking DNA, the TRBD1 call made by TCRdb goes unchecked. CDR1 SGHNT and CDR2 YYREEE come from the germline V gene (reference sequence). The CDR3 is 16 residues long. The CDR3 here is CASSADSTLLNYGYTF.

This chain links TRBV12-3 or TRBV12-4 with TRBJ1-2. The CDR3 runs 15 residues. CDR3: CASSSVNPWTYGYTF.

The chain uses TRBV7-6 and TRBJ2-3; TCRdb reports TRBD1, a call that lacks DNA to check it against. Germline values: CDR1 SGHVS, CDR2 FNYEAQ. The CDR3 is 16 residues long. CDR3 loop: CASSASGTGAVDTQYF.

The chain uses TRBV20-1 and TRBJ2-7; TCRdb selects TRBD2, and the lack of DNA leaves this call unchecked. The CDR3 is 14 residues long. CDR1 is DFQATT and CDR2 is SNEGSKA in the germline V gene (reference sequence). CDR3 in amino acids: CSAEMDFSSYEQYF.

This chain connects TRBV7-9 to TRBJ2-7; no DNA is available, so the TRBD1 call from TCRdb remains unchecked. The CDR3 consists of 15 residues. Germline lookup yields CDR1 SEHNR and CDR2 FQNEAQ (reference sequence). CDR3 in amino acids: CASSSAGTGTHEQYF.

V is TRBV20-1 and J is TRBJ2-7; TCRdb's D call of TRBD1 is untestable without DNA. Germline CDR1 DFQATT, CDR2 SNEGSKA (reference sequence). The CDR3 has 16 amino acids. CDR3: CSATESGGGFSYEQYF.

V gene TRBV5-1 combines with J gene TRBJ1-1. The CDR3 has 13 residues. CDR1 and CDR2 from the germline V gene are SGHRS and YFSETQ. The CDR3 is CASSLVGISEAFF.

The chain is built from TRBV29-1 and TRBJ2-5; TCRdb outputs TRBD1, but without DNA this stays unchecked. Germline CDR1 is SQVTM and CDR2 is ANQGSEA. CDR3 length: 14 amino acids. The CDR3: CSVYGQGEQETQYF. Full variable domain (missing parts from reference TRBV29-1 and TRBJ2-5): SAVISQKPSRDICQRGTSLTIQCQVDSQVTMMFWYRQQPGQSLTLIATANQGSEATYESGFVIDKFPISRPNLTFSTLTVSNMSPEDSSIYLCSVYGQGEQETQYFGPGTRLLVL.

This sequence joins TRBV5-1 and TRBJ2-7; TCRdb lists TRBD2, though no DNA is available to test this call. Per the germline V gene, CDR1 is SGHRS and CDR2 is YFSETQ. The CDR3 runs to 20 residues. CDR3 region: CASSFPSSGRASTFFYEQYF.

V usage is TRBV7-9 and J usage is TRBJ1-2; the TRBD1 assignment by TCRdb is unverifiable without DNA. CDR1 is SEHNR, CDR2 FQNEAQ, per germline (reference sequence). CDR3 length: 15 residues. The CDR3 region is CASSVLGTDGYGYTF. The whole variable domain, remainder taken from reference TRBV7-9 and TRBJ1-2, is DTGVSQNPRHKITKRGQNVTFRCDPISEHNRLYWYRQTLGQGPEFLTYFQNEAQLEKSRLLSDRFSAERPKGSFSTLEIQRTEQGDSAMYLCASSVLGTDGYGYTFGSGTRLTVV.